These 21 T cell receptor beta chains were sequenced from one sample in a study of monozygotic twins with inflammatory bowel disease (dated by TCRdb to about 2019). Library prep was done by 5' RACE. These reads were obtained on an Illumina HiSeq 2500. TCRdb reprocessed the reads and provides one entry for every CDR3 protein sequence; no DNA is given. This sample's clone table shows 400,000 to 500,000 distinct CDR3 sequences. Of the sample, 2% to 3% falls within the top ten clones. Sequenced sample: blood. These receptors all stem from a human donor with ulcerative colitis or Crohn's disease, or a healthy co-twin of an affected twin (not recorded which).

The chain carries TRBV15 and TRBJ1-1. Germline-derived CDR1 and CDR2 are LNHNV and YYDKDF (reference sequence). This CDR3 region has 15 residues. The CDR3 loop reads CATSKGGSANTEAFF. Looking up the rest from reference TRBV15 and TRBJ1-1 gives the full variable domain: DAMVIQNPRYQVTQFGKPVTLSCSQTLNHNVMYWYQQKSSQAPKLLFHYYDKDFNNEADTPDNFQSRRPNTSFCFLDIRSPGLGDTAMYLCATSKGGSANTEAFFGQGTRLTVV.

The rearrangement links TRBV19 to TRBJ2-3; TCRdb calls TRBD2, which cannot be checked without DNA. This CDR3 spans 14 amino acids. The germline gives CDR1 LNHDA, CDR2 SQIVND (reference sequence). CDR3 loop: CASRTSGTTDTQYF.

The chain combines TRBV7-2 with TRBJ2-2; TCRdb outputs TRBD2, but without DNA this stays unchecked. CDR3 length: 17 amino acids. Germline V CDR1 and CDR2: SGHTA, FQGNSA. The CDR3 is CASSSLRGDRSNGELFF.

V gene TRBV25-1 combines with J gene TRBJ1-1; the TCRdb call, TRBD1, lacks DNA for checking. The CDR3 has 13 residues. The V gene's germline CDR1 is MGHDK and CDR2 SYGVNS. The CDR3 sequence: CASEGTSATEAFF.

This chain links TRBV18 with TRBJ2-2. Germline assignment: CDR1 KGHSH and CDR2 LQKENI. This CDR3 comprises 15 residues. CDR3 residues: CASSLNVGETGELFF.

The rearrangement links TRBV5-1 to TRBJ2-1; TCRdb outputs TRBD1, but without DNA this stays unchecked. CDR1 is SGHRS, CDR2 YFSETQ, per germline. The CDR3 sequence is 13 residues long. CDR3 amino acids: CASSGLQGSEQFF.

The J gene is TRBJ1-6, the V gene TRBV12-3 or TRBV12-4; no DNA is available, so the TRBD1 call from TCRdb remains unchecked. The CDR3 covers 14 residues. CDR3 in amino acids: CASKRRQDNSPLHF.

This sequence joins TRBV10-3 and TRBJ2-1; lacking DNA, the TRBD2 call made by TCRdb goes unchecked. Germline V gene data show CDR1 as ENHRY and CDR2 as SYGVKD. The CDR3 runs to 17 residues. CDR3 sequence reads: CAISHGLAGASGNEQFF.

The rearrangement joins TRBV10-3 to TRBJ2-7; TCRdb lists TRBD1, though no DNA is available to test this call. The length of the CDR3 is 11 residues. Germline loops: CDR1 ENHRY, CDR2 SYGVKD. The CDR3 sequence is CAVSGTYEQYF.

The J gene is TRBJ1-2, the V gene TRBV18. CDR3 length: 12 amino acids. Germline V CDR1 and CDR2: KGHSH, LQKENI. This chain's CDR3 is CASSPIGNGYTF.

J is TRBJ2-3 and V is TRBV7-6; TCRdb's D call, TRBD2, is unchecked because there is no DNA. Germline assignment: CDR1 SGHVS and CDR2 FNYEAQ. This CDR3 region has 16 residues. The CDR3 spells CASSLGSGRATDTQYF.

This chain connects TRBV11-2 to TRBJ2-5; absent DNA, TCRdb's TRBD2 call cannot be checked. This CDR3 is 20 amino acids long. Looked up from germline, CDR1 is SGHAT and CDR2 is FQNNGV. Here the CDR3 reads CASSFPGLAGGPRGQETQYF.

This sequence joins TRBV7-2 and TRBJ2-1; TCRdb indicates TRBD1, and absent DNA this call remains unverified. Germline assignment: CDR1 SGHTA and CDR2 FQGNSA. This CDR3 region has 15 residues. The CDR3 loop is CASSVPGASYNEQFF.

V usage is TRBV2 and J usage is TRBJ2-2; without DNA, the TCRdb call of TRBD2 cannot be checked. This CDR3 is 16 amino acids long. Germline V gives CDR1 SNHLY, CDR2 FYNNEI. The chain's CDR3 is CASRGQRGEVTGELFF.

The V call is TRBV20-1, the J call TRBJ1-2. This CDR3 has 13 amino acids. In germline, CDR1 is DFQATT, CDR2 SNEGSKA (reference sequence). CDR3 protein: CSARGGLDYGYTF.

J is TRBJ2-4 and V is TRBV19. From germline, CDR1 is LNHDA and CDR2 SQIVND (reference sequence). The CDR3 is 13 amino acids. The CDR3 spells CASSIAAKNIQYF.

The chain couples TRBV29-1 to TRBJ2-3; the D call of TRBD2 rests on TCRdb alone, since no DNA is present to check it. The CDR3 contains 14 residues. The V gene's germline CDR1 is SQVTM and CDR2 ANQGSEA. CDR3 loop: CSVEERGLSDTQYF.

The rearrangement links TRBV7-2 to TRBJ2-7; TCRdb's D call, TRBD2, is unchecked because there is no DNA. CDR3 length equals 14 residues. Germline-derived CDR1 and CDR2 are SGHTA and FQGNSA. CDR3 in amino acids: CASKRGPEGHEQYF.

The gene calls are TRBV29-1 and TRBJ2-2; TCRdb returns TRBD1, unconfirmable since there is no DNA. CDR3 length: 16 residues. Germline V lookup: CDR1 SQVTM, CDR2 ANQGSEA. This chain's CDR3 is CSAGAEDRSNTGELFF.

CDR3 loop: CATSDRDSTKETQYF. The chain carries TRBV24-1 and TRBJ2-5; TCRdb returns TRBD1, unconfirmable since there is no DNA. CDR3 size: 15 residues. Germline CDR1 KGHDR, CDR2 SFDVKD.

The rearrangement joins TRBV6-6 to TRBJ1-5; TCRdb names TRBD1, which stays unverified in the absence of DNA. The CDR3 consists of 14 residues. Germline V CDR1 and CDR2: MNHNY, SVGAGI (reference sequence). The chain's CDR3 is CASSRVIQEQPQHF.